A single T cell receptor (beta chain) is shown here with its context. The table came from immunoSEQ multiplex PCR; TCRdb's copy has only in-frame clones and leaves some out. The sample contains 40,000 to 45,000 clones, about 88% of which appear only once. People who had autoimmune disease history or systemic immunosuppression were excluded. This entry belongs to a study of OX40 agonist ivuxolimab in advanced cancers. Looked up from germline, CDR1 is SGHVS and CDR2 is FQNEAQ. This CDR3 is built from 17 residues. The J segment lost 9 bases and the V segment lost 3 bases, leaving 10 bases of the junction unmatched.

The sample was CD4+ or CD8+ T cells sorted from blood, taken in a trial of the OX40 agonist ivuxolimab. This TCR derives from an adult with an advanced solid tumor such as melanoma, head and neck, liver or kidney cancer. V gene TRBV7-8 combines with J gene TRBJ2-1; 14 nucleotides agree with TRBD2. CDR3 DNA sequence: TGTGCCAGCAGCTTGCCGGCGGGACTAGCGGGAGCGAGTGAGCAGTTCTTC. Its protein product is CASSLPAGLAGASEQFF.